What follows are 5 T cell receptor beta chains derived from one specimen sequenced in a study of metastatic and nonmetastatic thyroid tumors. Ahead of thyroid surgery, no patient had received treatment of any kind. TCRdb reassembled clones from the PCR reads with MiXCR. The sample contains tens of thousands of clones, 11% of which appear only once. The sample taken for sequencing was blood. The receptors come from a female donor with papillary thyroid cancer or a benign thyroid nodule (not recorded which). Some clones in this sample may be carry-over from other donors' samples.

This clone turned up a few times. The chain links TRBV6-1 to TRBJ1-2, with D hard to call. Germline V lookup: CDR1 MNHNS, CDR2 SASEGT. The CDR3 covers 13 residues. V dropped 7 bases and J dropped 2 bases, with 11 bases sitting between them. For the CDR3, the DNA is TGTGCCAGCACCCTAGACTGGAACTATGGCTACACCTTC. Its protein product is CASTLDWNYGYTF.

The sample holds many counts of this clone. This chain links TRBV5-1 with TRBJ2-7, with TRBD1 matching 7 bases. CDR1 is SGHRS, CDR2 YFSETQ, per germline. This CDR3 comprises 15 residues. After removal of 4 bases from V and 1 base from J, the junction contained 8 bases not matched to a gene. CDR3 bases: TGCGCCAGCAGCCTCCAGACAGGGACATCCTACGAGCAGTACTTC. It is translated as CASSLQTGTSYEQYF. Full variable domain (missing parts from reference TRBV5-1 and TRBJ2-7): KAGVTQTPRYLIKTRGQQVTLSCSPISGHRSVSWYQQTPGQGLQFLFEYFSETQRNKGNFPGRFSGRQFSNSRSEMNVSTLELGDSALYLCASSLQTGTSYEQYFGPGTRLTVT.

The rearrangement links TRBV10-3 to TRBJ1-1, with D possibly being TRBD1 (6 bases). CDR1 and CDR2 (germline): ENHRY, SYGVKD. This CDR3 region has 13 residues. V dropped 7 bases and J dropped 2 bases, with 11 bases sitting between them. The CDR3 sequence: CAITSGGNTEAFF. The CDR3 DNA sequence: TGTGCCATCACCTCTGGGGGCAACACTGAAGCTTTCTTT.

The sample holds many counts of this clone. The V gene is TRBV6-2 or TRBV6-3, the J gene TRBJ2-1; 9 bases map to TRBD2. The CDR3 is made up of 13 amino acids. Germline V gene sequence: CDR1 MNHEY, CDR2 SVGEGT. Trimming removed 7 bases from V and 7 bases from J; junction bases left unmatched: 5. The CDR3 DNA follows: TGTGCCAGCACGACAGCGGGAGGTAATGAGCAGTTCTTC. It is translated as CASTTAGGNEQFF.

To note about this clone: Different DNA sequences within this sample yield the same CDR3. The V gene is TRBV4-2, the J gene TRBJ1-4, with D unresolved. CDR3 size: 20 residues. The V end lost 1 base, the J end lost 5 bases, and 26 bases lay between the germline ends. CDR1 LGHNA and CDR2 YNFKEQ come from the germline V gene. The CDR3 DNA reads as TGTGCCAGCAGCCAAGTCACACCAGGCGGTTTTTGGGCAGCAAATGAAAAACTGTTTTTT. Its protein is CASSQVTPGGFWAANEKLFF.